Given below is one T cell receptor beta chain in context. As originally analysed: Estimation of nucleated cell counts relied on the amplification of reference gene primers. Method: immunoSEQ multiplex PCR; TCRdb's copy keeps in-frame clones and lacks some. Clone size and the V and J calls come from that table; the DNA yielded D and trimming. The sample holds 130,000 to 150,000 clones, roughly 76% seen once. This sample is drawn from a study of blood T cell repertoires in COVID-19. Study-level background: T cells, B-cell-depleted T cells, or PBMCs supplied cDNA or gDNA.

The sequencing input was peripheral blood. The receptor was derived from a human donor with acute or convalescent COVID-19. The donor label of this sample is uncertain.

The CDR3 nucleotides are TGTGCCAGCTCACCTGGCGTGACAGGGTCAGGGCAGCCCCAGCATTTT. Amino acid sequence: CASSPGVTGSGQPQHF. The rearrangement uses TRBV18 and TRBJ1-5, with 7 bases matching TRBD1. The trim removed 3 bases at V and 7 bases at J, leaving 12 bases unmatched. The germline V gene has CDR1 KGHSH and CDR2 LQKENI. The CDR3 spans 16 residues.